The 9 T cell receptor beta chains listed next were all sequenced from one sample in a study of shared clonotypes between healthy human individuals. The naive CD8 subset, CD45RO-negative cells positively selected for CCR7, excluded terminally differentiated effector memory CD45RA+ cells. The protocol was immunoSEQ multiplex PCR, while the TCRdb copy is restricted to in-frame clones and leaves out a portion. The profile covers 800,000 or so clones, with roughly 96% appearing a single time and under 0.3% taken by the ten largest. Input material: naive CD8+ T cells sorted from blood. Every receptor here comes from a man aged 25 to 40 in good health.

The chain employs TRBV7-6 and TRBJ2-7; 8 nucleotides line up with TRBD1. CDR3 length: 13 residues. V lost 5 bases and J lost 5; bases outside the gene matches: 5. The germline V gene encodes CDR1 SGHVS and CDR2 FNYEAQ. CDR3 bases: TGTGCCAGCAGCCAGCAGGGGGCAAACGAGCAGTACTTC. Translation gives CASSQQGANEQYF.

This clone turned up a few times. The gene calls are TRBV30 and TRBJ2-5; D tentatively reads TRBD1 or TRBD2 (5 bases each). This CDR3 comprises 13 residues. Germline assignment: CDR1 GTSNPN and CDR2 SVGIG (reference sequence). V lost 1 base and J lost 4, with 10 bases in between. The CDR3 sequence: CAWSGGYGETQYF. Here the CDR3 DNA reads TGTGCCTGGAGTGGGGGGTATGGAGAGACCCAGTACTTC.

In nucleotides, the CDR3 is TGTGCAAGTCGCTTAGCCCCGGACAGGGCAAACACCGGGGAGCTGTTTTTT. Amino acids: CASRLAPDRANTGELFF. The chain combines TRBV12-2 with TRBJ2-2; TRBD1, the table's D call, lacks a check against the DNA. TRBV12-2 is termed a pseudogene. The CDR3 is made up of 17 amino acids.

The CDR3 coding sequence is TGCGCCAGCAGCCAAGAGCGGGGCAGTGCCTACGAGCAGTACTTC. Protein sequence: CASSQERGSAYEQYF. The chain employs TRBV4-3 and TRBJ2-7; D perhaps matches TRBD2 (6 bases). The CDR3 covers 15 residues. V was shortened by 0 bases and J by 2 bases, with 11 bases between the two germline ends. Germline V gene lookup returns CDR1 LGHNA and CDR2 YSLEER.

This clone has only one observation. The DNA for the CDR3 is TGTGCCAGCAGCCACGGGGCCCAGCATTTT. As protein: CASSHGAQHF. This rearrangement joins TRBV28 to TRBJ1-5; D is undetermined. CDR3 length: 10 residues. V lost 6 bases to trimming and J lost 11 bases, with 8 bases between them. The germline gives CDR1 MDHEN, CDR2 SYDVKM.

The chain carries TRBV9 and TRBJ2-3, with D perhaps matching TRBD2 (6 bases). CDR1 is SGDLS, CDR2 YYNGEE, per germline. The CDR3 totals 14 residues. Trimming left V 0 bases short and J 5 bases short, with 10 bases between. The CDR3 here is CASSVETGGDTQYF. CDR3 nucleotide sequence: TGTGCCAGCAGCGTAGAGACCGGGGGAGATACGCAGTATTTT.

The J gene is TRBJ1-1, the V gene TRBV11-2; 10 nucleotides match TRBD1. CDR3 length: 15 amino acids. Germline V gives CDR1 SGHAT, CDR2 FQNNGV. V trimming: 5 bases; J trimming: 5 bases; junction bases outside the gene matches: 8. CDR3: CASSAAGTGETEAFF. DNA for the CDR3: TGTGCCAGCAGCGCGGCCGGGACAGGGGAAACTGAAGCTTTCTTT.

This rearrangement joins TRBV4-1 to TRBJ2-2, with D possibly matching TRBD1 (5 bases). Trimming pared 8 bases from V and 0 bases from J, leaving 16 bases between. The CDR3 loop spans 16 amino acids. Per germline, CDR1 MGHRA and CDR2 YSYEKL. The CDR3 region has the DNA TGCGCCAGCGGTTACCAGGGCCAAACGAACACCGGGGAGCTGTTTTTT. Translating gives CASGYQGQTNTGELFF.

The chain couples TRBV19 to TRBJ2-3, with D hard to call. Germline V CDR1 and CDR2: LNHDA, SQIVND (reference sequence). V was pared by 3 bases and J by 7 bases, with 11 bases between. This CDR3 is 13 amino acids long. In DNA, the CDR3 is TGTGCCAGTAGTATCCCCAATCGTAATACGCAGTATTTT. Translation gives CASSIPNRNTQYF.